This T cell receptor (beta chain) was captured in a study of blood T cell repertoires in COVID-19. The wider study: Acute-phase and convalescent COVID-19 samples originated in the United States, Italy and Spain.

Profiling relied on immunoSEQ multiplex PCR, and the TCRdb table lists in-frame clones only, not all of them. The sample lists about 220,000 clones, around 80% seen once, with 5% to 6.5% in the top ten. Trimming removed 6 bases from V and 0 bases from J; junction bases left unmatched: 7. The germline gives CDR1 SNHLY, CDR2 FYNNEI. The CDR3 contains 16 residues. This chain connects TRBV2 to TRBJ1-3; TRBD1 matches at 8 bases. Sequencing was done on a sample of peripheral blood. This clonotype was obtained from a woman aged 60-75 years who had recovered from COVID-19. Here the CDR3 DNA reads TGTGCCAGCAGCCGGTGGACAGGGACCTCTGGAAACACCATATATTTT. Protein product: CASSRWTGTSGNTIYF.